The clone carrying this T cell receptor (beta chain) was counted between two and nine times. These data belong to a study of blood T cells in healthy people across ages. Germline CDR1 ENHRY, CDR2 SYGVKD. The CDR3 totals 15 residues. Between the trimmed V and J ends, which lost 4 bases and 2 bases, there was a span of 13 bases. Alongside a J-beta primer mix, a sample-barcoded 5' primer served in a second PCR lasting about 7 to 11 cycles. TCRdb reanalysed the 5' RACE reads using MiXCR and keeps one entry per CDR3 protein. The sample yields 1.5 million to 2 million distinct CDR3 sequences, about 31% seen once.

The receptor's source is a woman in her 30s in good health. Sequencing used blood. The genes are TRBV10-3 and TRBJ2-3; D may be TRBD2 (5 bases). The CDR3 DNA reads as TGTGCCATCAGTGCGGAGGCTAGACCCACAGATACGCAGTATTTT. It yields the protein CAISAEARPTDTQYF.